This T cell receptor (beta chain) was identified during a study of T-cell memory formation after mild COVID-19. Findings of the study overall: Clones which contracted sat mainly in CM and EM if CD4+, and in EMRA if CD8+. There was no confirmation that second-wave clones peaking on day 37 were SARS-CoV-2 specific. Some clones that responded were present in memory (sampled pre-infection), which suggests cross-reactive memory joined.

Trimming stripped 2 bases from V and 3 bases from J, with 17 bases between. Germline lookup yields CDR1 LGHNA and CDR2 YSLEER. The CDR3 is 17 amino acids. TCR alpha and TCR beta cDNA libraries carrying sample barcodes and UMIs were produced by 5'RACE using constant-segment primers. Using its own MiXCR run on the 5' RACE reads, TCRdb lists one record per CDR3 protein. The sample consists of about 250,000 distinct CDR3 sequences, over 15% of them appearing once. Concerning this clonotype itself: Its specificity is unknown.

Sequences were obtained from PBMCs or a T cell subset sorted from them (not recorded which). The clonotype originates from an adult woman who had mild COVID-19 (a few samples of this study predate the infection). Cell type and time point are not known. The chain combines TRBV4-3 with TRBJ2-4; TRBD2 is a possible D gene (6 bases). As DNA, the CDR3 is TGCGCCAGCAGCCAACTCGGAGGGGTTAAAGTCAAAAACATTCAGTACTTC. Translated, it gives CASSQLGGVKVKNIQYF.